One sample yielded the 2 T cell receptor beta chains listed below, sequenced in a study of spatial heterogeneity in lung cancer (dated by TCRdb to about 2019). The library was made by 5' RACE. Sequencer: NextSeq 500. Using fastp trimming at Q25 and MiXCR clonotype assembly, TCRdb reanalyzed the public sequencing data and kept in-frame beta chains. Here each entry gathers all rows of one CDR3 protein and keeps the most common genes and DNA. This sample gives 15,000 to 20,000 distinct CDR3 sequences in total; approximately 20% of them show up just once. The ten most abundant clones make up about 6.4% of the sample. The time point label for this specimen denotes: blood at routine non-recurrence follow-up after resection. The sample consisted of PBMCs, taken at follow-up. These receptors were collected from a male donor with early-stage non-small cell lung cancer.

This clonotype was observed at least ten times. The V and J genes are TRBV5-6 and TRBJ2-3; TRBD2 might be the D (5 bases). The CDR3 length is 14 residues. Trimming cost V 0 bases and J 5 bases, with 10 bases left between them. Germline V CDR1 and CDR2: SGHDT, YYEEEE. CDR3 in DNA: TGTGCCAGCAGCTTGGAAAGGGAGAAAGATACGCAGTATTTT. Protein product: CASSLEREKDTQYF.

This clonotype has a count of ten or more. The chain has TRBV20-1 and TRBJ2-5, with D tentatively TRBD1 or TRBD2 (5 bases each). This CDR3 is 15 amino acids long. Germline lookup yields CDR1 DFQATT and CDR2 SNEGSKA (reference sequence). V was cut by 3 bases and J by 1 base, with 15 bases left in between. This chain's CDR3 is CSASPPGTFQETQYF. In DNA form, the CDR3 reads TGCAGTGCTAGCCCTCCCGGGACGTTCCAAGAGACCCAGTACTTC.